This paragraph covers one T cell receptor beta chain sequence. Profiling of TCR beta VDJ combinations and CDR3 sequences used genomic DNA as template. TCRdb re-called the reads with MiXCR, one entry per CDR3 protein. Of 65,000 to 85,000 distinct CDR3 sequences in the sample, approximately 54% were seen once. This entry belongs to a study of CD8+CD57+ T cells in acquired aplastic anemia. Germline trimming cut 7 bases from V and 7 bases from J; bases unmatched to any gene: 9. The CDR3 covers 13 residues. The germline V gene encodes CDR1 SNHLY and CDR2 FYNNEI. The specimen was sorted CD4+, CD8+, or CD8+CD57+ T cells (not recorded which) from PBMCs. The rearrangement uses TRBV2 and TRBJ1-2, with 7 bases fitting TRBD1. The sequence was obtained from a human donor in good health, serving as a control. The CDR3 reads CASNEGGGSGYTF. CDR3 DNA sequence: TGTGCCAGCAACGAGGGAGGGGGCTCTGGCTACACCTTC.